Ten or more counts support the clone carrying this T cell receptor (beta chain). The CDR3 has 15 residues. CDR1 is SEHNR and CDR2 is FQNEAQ in the germline V gene (reference sequence). Trimming shortened V by 3 bases and J by 5 bases, and 17 bases separated the two germline ends. Amplification targeted TCR beta CDR3 regions from RNA transcripts. HTBI primers were used for first-round RT-PCR of the TCR CDR3. TCRdb called the multiplex PCR reads again in MiXCR, with one record for every CDR3 protein. This repertoire shows 360,000 or so distinct CDR3 sequences, around a sixth found once; its top ten account for around a sixth. This entry is derived from a study of T cells in Graves' hyperthyroidism and ophthalmopathy.

This rearrangement joins TRBV7-9 to TRBJ2-7; the D gene is possibly TRBD1 (7 bases). Sequenced sample: blood. The sequence came from a woman aged 40 to 49 with Graves' ophthalmopathy. The CDR3, as DNA: TGTGCCAGCAGCTTTGTTAGTCAGGGGGGCAACGAGCAGTACTTC. Protein sequence: CASSFVSQGGNEQYF. The full variable domain, in which reference TRBV7-9 and TRBJ2-7 provide the parts outside the CDR3, is DTGVSQNPRHKITKRGQNVTFRCDPISEHNRLYWYRQTLGQGPEFLTYFQNEAQLEKSRLLSDRFSAERPKGSFSTLEIQRTEQGDSAMYLCASSFVSQGGNEQYFGPGTRLTVT.